The next 4 T cell receptor beta chains were all read from a single sample in a study of cytomegalovirus exposure and HLA in healthy donors. The PCR ran on 60 Vbeta and 13 Jbeta primers. Profiling relied on immunoSEQ multiplex PCR, and the TCRdb table lists in-frame clones only, not all of them. The profile shows about 72,000 clones, roughly 78% of them singletons. Sequencing input: PBMCs. The receptors come from a man between 18 and 29 years old in good health and CMV-seronegative.

This chain connects TRBV27 to TRBJ1-2; 7 nucleotides agree with TRBD1. This CDR3 spans 14 amino acids. The trim removed 5 bases at V and 2 bases at J, leaving 5 bases unmatched. CDR1 is MNHEY and CDR2 is SMNVEV in the germline V gene (reference sequence). The CDR3 bases are TGTGCCAGCAGTAATGACAGGGCGAACTATGGCTACACCTTC. This sequence encodes CASSNDRANYGYTF.

This chain connects TRBV6-6 to TRBJ1-1; the D gene is possibly TRBD1 (6 bases). The germline V gene has CDR1 MNHNY and CDR2 SVGAGI (reference sequence). The V end was cut by 4 bases, the J end by 4 bases, with 16 bases between. The CDR3 covers 15 residues. CDR3 protein: CASSSRGQVVTEAFF. CDR3 sequence (DNA): TGTGCCAGCAGTTCGCGGGGGCAGGTGGTCACTGAAGCTTTCTTT.

This clone was counted between two and nine times. The V and J genes are TRBV11-2 and TRBJ1-2, with D possibly TRBD1 on 5 matching bases. V shed 5 bases and J shed 2 bases, with 12 bases lying between them. Per germline, CDR1 SGHAT and CDR2 FQNNGV. The CDR3 runs 14 residues. This CDR3 reads CASSAGRENYGYTF. The CDR3 DNA reads as TGTGCCAGCAGCGCGGGACGGGAAAACTATGGCTACACCTTC.

This chain connects TRBV9 to TRBJ1-6; TRBD1 is a possible D gene (6 bases). The CDR3 has 14 amino acids. Trimming removed 3 bases at V and 11 bases at J, with 15 bases between. Germline assignment: CDR1 SGDLS and CDR2 YYNGEE. The CDR3 nucleotides are TGTGCCAGCAGCGAGGGGGGGGTGAGGGCACCCCTCCACTTT. The encoded protein is CASSEGGVRAPLHF. Complete variable domain (other parts from reference TRBV9 and TRBJ1-6): DSGVTQTPKHLITATGQRVTLRCSPRSGDLSVYWYQQSLDQGLQFLIQYYNGEERAKGNILERFSAQQFPDLHSELNLSSLELGDSALYFCASSEGGVRAPLHFGNGTRLTVT.